This TCR beta chain came from a study of blood T cells in healthy people across ages. The use of a sample-barcoded 5' primer and a J-beta primer mix characterized a second PCR of roughly 6 to 12 cycles. TCRdb re-called the 5' RACE reads through MiXCR, storing one row per CDR3 protein. The repertoire includes more than 650,000 distinct CDR3 sequences, about 55% of them detected once, and around 41% sits in the top ten. V was cut by 5 bases and J by 1 base, with 9 bases left in between. The CDR3 is made up of 12 amino acids. The germline gives CDR1 DFQATT, CDR2 SNEGSKA (reference sequence). This TCR came from a man at least 80 years old in good health. The specimen was blood. The chain uses TRBV20-1 and TRBJ2-7; D gene ambiguous. The CDR3 DNA reads TGCAGTGCTCTAGGCCTATCCTACGAGCAGTACTTC. Translated: CSALGLSYEQYF.